The 17 T cell receptor beta chains below were found in one sample sequenced in a study of graft-versus-host responses after intestinal transplantation. Processing released intraepithelial and lamina propria lymphocytes from the graft tissue. Assay used: immunoSEQ multiplex PCR; TCRdb lists only in-frame clones, some missing. Counted here are 60,000 to 70,000 clones, roughly nine tenths occurring once; the ten biggest clones make up around 1.8%. The sample was ileum tissue, taken roughly 390 days after transplant. These receptors were collected from a human patient who received an intestinal transplant, so some T cells may come from the graft donor.

This clone was picked up one time. This chain links TRBV2 with TRBJ2-7, with D unresolved. The CDR3 is made up of 13 amino acids. Deletions cut 8 bases from V and 0 bases from J, with 11 bases between. Germline CDR1 reads SNHLY; CDR2 reads FYNNEI. Here the CDR3 reads CASAADGSYEQYF. The CDR3, as DNA: TGTGCCAGCGCGGCGGACGGCTCCTACGAGCAGTACTTC.

The V and J genes are TRBV2 and TRBJ2-3, with 7 bases fitting TRBD2. The trim removed 2 bases at V and 2 bases at J, leaving 4 bases unmatched. This CDR3 has 15 residues. CDR1 SNHLY and CDR2 FYNNEI come from the germline V gene. The CDR3 is CASSEWLAATDTQYF. For the CDR3, the DNA is TGTGCCAGCAGTGAATGGCTAGCGGCCACAGATACGCAGTATTTT.

This sequence joins TRBV5-6 and TRBJ2-1; TRBD1 aligns across 9 bases. This CDR3 spans 15 amino acids. Trimming took 5 bases from V and 3 from J; bases not matched to a gene: 6. Per the germline V gene, CDR1 is SGHDT and CDR2 is YYEEEE. The DNA of the CDR3 is TGTGCCAGCAGTCCCACAGGGGGCGTCTACAATGAGCAGTTCTTC. It codes for CASSPTGGVYNEQFF.

V usage is TRBV23-1 and J usage is TRBJ1-2, with D possibly matching TRBD1 (6 bases). TRBV23-1 is labeled an ORF, and its function is uncertain. Trimming took 7 bases from V and 7 from J, leaving 19 bases between them. This CDR3 has 14 residues. CDR3 region: CASTLKEGGTGYTF. The CDR3 DNA reads TGCGCCAGCACCCTAAAGGAGGGGGGAACTGGCTACACCTTC.

The chain links TRBV12-5 to TRBJ1-5; 10 nucleotides match TRBD1. CDR3 length: 21 amino acids. The trim removed 2 bases at V and 2 bases at J, leaving 18 bases unmatched. The germline gives CDR1 LGHNT, CDR2 FRNRAP. The CDR3 DNA reads TGTGCTAGTGGTTTGCCCACGCTCCCCCGGGACAGGGGACATGGCAATCAGCCCCAGCATTTT. As protein: CASGLPTLPRDRGHGNQPQHF.

For the CDR3, the DNA is TGTGCCAGCAAACGGGACAGGTTTTCCTCTGGGGCCAACGTCCTGACTTTC. Translation: CASKRDRFSSGANVLTF. The chain combines TRBV2 with TRBJ2-6, with 8 nucleotides matching TRBD1. The CDR3 loop spans 17 amino acids. The germline V gene encodes CDR1 SNHLY and CDR2 FYNNEI. V was pared by 7 bases and J by 0 bases, with 8 bases of the junction left unmatched.

Concerning this clone itself: Other DNA sequences in this sample translate to the same CDR3. V usage is TRBV4-1 and J usage is TRBJ1-5, with 7 bases that match TRBD1. The J segment lost 5 bases and the V segment lost 3 bases, leaving 1 base of the junction unmatched. The CDR3 contains 13 residues. Per the germline V gene, CDR1 is MGHRA and CDR2 is YSYEKL. The CDR3 loop is CASSQDRYQPQHF. The DNA for the CDR3 is TGCGCCAGCAGCCAGGACAGGTATCAGCCCCAGCATTTT.

The chain uses TRBV4-2 and TRBJ1-6, with 10 bases identical to TRBD1. Germline assignment: CDR1 LGHNA and CDR2 YNFKEQ. The CDR3 spans 18 residues. Trimming at V came to 0 bases and at J to 7 bases, leaving 9 bases not matched to a gene. The chain's CDR3 is CASSQDTPRTGGNSPLHF. In DNA, the CDR3 is TGTGCCAGCAGCCAAGATACCCCACGGACAGGGGGAAATTCACCCCTCCACTTT.

This rearrangement joins TRBV19 to TRBJ1-5; 7 bases align to TRBD1. Germline CDR1 reads LNHDA; CDR2 reads SQIVND (reference sequence). The CDR3 has 19 amino acids. The V and J ends lost 3 bases and 1 base, in that order; junction bases with no gene match: 15. DNA of the CDR3: TGTGCCAGTAGTATCCGAGGTGGGGCGACAGGGATGAGCAATCAGCCCCAGCATTTT. It codes for CASSIRGGATGMSNQPQHF.

The rearrangement links TRBV23-1 to TRBJ1-6; no reliable D call. TRBV23-1 is annotated as an ORF whose role is uncertain. V was clipped by 5 bases and J by 5 bases, with 10 bases between them. The CDR3 is 14 amino acids. Here the CDR3 reads CASSWEGDNSPLHF. The CDR3 coding sequence is TGCGCCAGCAGTTGGGAGGGTGATAATTCACCCCTCCACTTT.

The J gene is TRBJ2-3, the V gene TRBV7-3; D is possibly TRBD2 (6 bases). The CDR3 extends over 19 amino acids. Trimming shortened V by 1 base and J by 1 base, and 21 bases separated the two germline ends. In germline, CDR1 is SGHTA, CDR2 FQGTGA. The CDR3 region has the DNA TGTGCCAGCAGCTTAAGAGCTTGGGACTGGCGCCCGGGCACAGATACGCAGTATTTT. Its protein product is CASSLRAWDWRPGTDTQYF.

The chain uses TRBV5-1 and TRBJ2-7, with 9 bases matching TRBD2. V shed 0 bases and J 6 bases; nucleotides not matched to a gene: 16. In germline, CDR1 is SGHRS, CDR2 YFSETQ. There are 18 residues in the CDR3. The CDR3 coding sequence is TGCGCCAGCAGCTTGGGGGTCTGGCGGGAGGGCCTGGGACGCGAGCAGTACTTC. Protein sequence: CASSLGVWREGLGREQYF.

V gene TRBV7-9 combines with J gene TRBJ2-3, with D perhaps matching TRBD2 (5 bases). V was cut by 0 bases and J by 0 bases, with 13 bases left in between. CDR3 size: 17 residues. Per the germline V gene, CDR1 is SEHNR and CDR2 is FQNEAQ (reference sequence). CDR3 sequence (DNA): TGTGCCAGCAGCTTAGCCGAGCGGAGTCCCAGCACAGATACGCAGTATTTT. This codes for CASSLAERSPSTDTQYF. Variable domain in full (rest from reference TRBV7-9 and TRBJ2-3): DTGVSQNPRHKITKRGQNVTFRCDPISEHNRLYWYRQTLGQGPEFLTYFQNEAQLEKSRLLSDRFSAERPKGSFSTLEIQRTEQGDSAMYLCASSLAERSPSTDTQYFGPGTRLTVL.

The chain couples TRBV7-6 to TRBJ2-7; D remains ambiguous. CDR1 SGHVS and CDR2 FNYEAQ come from the germline V gene. V was cut by 1 base and J by 0 bases, with 10 bases left in between. This CDR3 region has 15 residues. The CDR3 nucleotides are TGTGCCAGCAGCTTAGGCCGGTCTTTCTCCTACGAGCAGTACTTC. This codes for CASSLGRSFSYEQYF.

This rearrangement joins TRBV29-1 to TRBJ2-3, with TRBD1 matching over 9 bases. CDR1 is SQVTM and CDR2 is ANQGSEA in the germline V gene. The CDR3 loop spans 18 amino acids. With V trimmed by 6 bases and J by 3 bases, 19 bases remained unmatched. Here the CDR3 DNA reads TGCAGCGTCGGACCCGGCGGGACAGGGACGGTGTGGACAGATACGCAGTATTTT. Its translation is CSVGPGGTGTVWTDTQYF.

The V gene is TRBV9, the J gene TRBJ2-1; 8 positions match TRBD2. J was trimmed by 7 bases and V by 0 bases; bases with no gene match: 15. In germline, CDR1 is SGDLS, CDR2 YYNGEE. The CDR3 spans 18 residues. CDR3 protein: CASSVAPNGAGGQNEQFF. As DNA, the CDR3 is TGTGCCAGCAGCGTAGCTCCCAATGGGGCGGGGGGCCAGAATGAGCAGTTCTTC.

The V gene is TRBV28, the J gene TRBJ2-3, with unresolved D. The V end lost 3 bases, the J end lost 0 bases, and 7 bases lay between the germline ends. This CDR3 comprises 14 residues. Germline V lookup: CDR1 MDHEN, CDR2 SYDVKM. The chain's CDR3 is CASSLAGSTDTQYF. The CDR3 nucleotides read TGTGCCAGCAGTTTGGCAGGAAGCACAGATACGCAGTATTTT.